This T cell receptor (beta chain) came from a study of early T cells in non-severe SARS-CoV-2 infection. The overall study: RNA in bulk from unsorted whole blood was sequenced, and chains were unpaired. Study observations and caveats: Matching against VDJdb likely underestimated virus-specific expansions, favoring anti-spike CD8.

Many counts were recorded for this clonotype. What it binds is not known. Each cDNA molecule carried a unique molecular identifier. One entry per CDR3 protein, called by TCRdb with MiXCR from the 5' RACE reads. The table includes about 77,000 distinct CDR3 sequences, roughly 16% detected once. Looked up from germline, CDR1 is SGHRS and CDR2 is YFSETQ. V lost 4 bases, J lost 1 base, and 12 bases lay in between. The CDR3 has 14 residues. The sample comprised whole blood. This chain joins TRBV5-1 and TRBJ2-7; D is possibly TRBD2 (6 bases). The TCR sequence derives from an adult who was a healthcare worker with PCR-confirmed SARS-CoV-2 infection or an uninfected control (not recorded which). This chain's CDR3 is CASSPFAGSYEQYF. CDR3 DNA: TGCGCCAGCAGCCCGTTTGCGGGATCCTACGAGCAGTACTTC.